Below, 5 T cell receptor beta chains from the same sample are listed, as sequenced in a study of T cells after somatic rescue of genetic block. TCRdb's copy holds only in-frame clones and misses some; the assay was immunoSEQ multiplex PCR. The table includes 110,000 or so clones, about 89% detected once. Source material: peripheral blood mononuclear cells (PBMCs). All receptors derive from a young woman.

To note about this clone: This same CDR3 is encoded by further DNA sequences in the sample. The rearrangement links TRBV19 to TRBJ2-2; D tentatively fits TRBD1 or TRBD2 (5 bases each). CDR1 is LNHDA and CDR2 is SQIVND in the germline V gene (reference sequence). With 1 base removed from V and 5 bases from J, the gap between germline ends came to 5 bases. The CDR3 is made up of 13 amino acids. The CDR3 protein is CASSIGGTGELFF. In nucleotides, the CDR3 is TGTGCCAGTAGTATAGGGGGGACCGGGGAGCTGTTTTTT.

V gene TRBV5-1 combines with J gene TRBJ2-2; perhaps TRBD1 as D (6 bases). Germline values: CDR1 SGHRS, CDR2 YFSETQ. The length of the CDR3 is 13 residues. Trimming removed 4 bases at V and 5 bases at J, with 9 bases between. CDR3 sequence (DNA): TGCGCCAGCAGCACACAGGGAACCGGGGAGCTGTTTTTT. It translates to CASSTQGTGELFF.

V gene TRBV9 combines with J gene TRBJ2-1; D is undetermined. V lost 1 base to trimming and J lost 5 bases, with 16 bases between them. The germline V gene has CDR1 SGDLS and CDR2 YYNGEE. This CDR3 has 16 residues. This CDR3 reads CASSVNPELHDNEQFF. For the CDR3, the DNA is TGTGCCAGCAGCGTAAACCCGGAGCTTCACGACAATGAGCAGTTCTTC.

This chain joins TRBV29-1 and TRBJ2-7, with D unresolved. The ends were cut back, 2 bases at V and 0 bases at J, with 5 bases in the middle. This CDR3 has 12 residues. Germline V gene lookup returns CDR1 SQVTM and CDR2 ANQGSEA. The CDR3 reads CSVEIGSYEQYF. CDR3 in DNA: TGCAGCGTTGAAATTGGCTCCTACGAGCAGTACTTC.

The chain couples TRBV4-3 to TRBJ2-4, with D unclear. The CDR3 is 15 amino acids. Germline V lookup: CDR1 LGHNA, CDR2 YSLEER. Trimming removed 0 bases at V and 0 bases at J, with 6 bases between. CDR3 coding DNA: TGCGCCAGCAGCCAAGATCCCGTAGCCAAAAACATTCAGTACTTC. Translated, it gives CASSQDPVAKNIQYF.